These T cell receptor beta chains were read from a single sample in a study of blood T cell repertoires in COVID-19. TCRdb keeps only in-frame clones here, not all; method: immunoSEQ multiplex PCR. The sample yields some 360,000 clones, about 87% seen once. What was sequenced was peripheral blood. These receptors came from a woman aged 55 to 70 with COVID-19, enrolled during active disease. Each CDR3 is given without its conserved first and last residue. Fields, in order: clone size, J gene, V gene, CDR3 protein. Some rows mark clone size as missing; the rest say once, few, many or name a class of expanded clone.

clone_size: .
j_call: TRBJ1-1
v_call: TRBV18
cdr3_aa: ASARGRNTEAF

clone_size: .
j_call: TRBJ1-3
v_call: TRBV30
cdr3_aa: AWSLGGSGNTIY

clone_size: .
j_call: TRBJ2-5
v_call: TRBV5-1
cdr3_aa: ASSLGGGETQY

clone_size: .
j_call: TRBJ1-2
v_call: TRBV28
cdr3_aa: ASSSLYIIGQTDYGYT

clone_size: .
j_call: TRBJ1-5
v_call: TRBV15
cdr3_aa: ATSLQGNQPQH

clone_size: .
j_call: TRBJ1-4
v_call: TRBV9
cdr3_aa: ASSVGLATNEKLF

clone_size: .
j_call: TRBJ1-3
v_call: TRBV15
cdr3_aa: ATSRELGFGNTIY

clone_size: .
j_call: TRBJ2-3
v_call: TRBV30
cdr3_aa: AWTPSGGADTQY

clone_size: .
j_call: TRBJ2-7
v_call: TRBV18
cdr3_aa: ASSPIPGEGYEQY

clone_size: .
j_call: TRBJ2-5
v_call: TRBV7-6
cdr3_aa: ASSLVGHGGQETQY

clone_size: .
j_call: TRBJ1-5
v_call: TRBV7-8
cdr3_aa: ASSTGQAIGQPQH

clone_size: .
j_call: TRBJ1-2
v_call: TRBV5-5
cdr3_aa: ASSLGDRGRKGYT

clone_size: .
j_call: TRBJ1-5
v_call: TRBV19
cdr3_aa: ASSWGSQNQPQH

clone_size: .
j_call: TRBJ2-2
v_call: TRBV6-5
cdr3_aa: ASSFDRFTGELF

clone_size: .
j_call: TRBJ1-1
v_call: TRBV7-3
cdr3_aa: ASSHMGGSTEAF

clone_size: .
j_call: TRBJ2-7
v_call: TRBV14
cdr3_aa: ASSPGLGAGGLEQY

clone_size: few
j_call: TRBJ1-3
v_call: TRBV6-5
cdr3_aa: ASRRDPTQRDTIY

clone_size: .
j_call: TRBJ1-5
v_call: TRBV6-5
cdr3_aa: ASNNNPVGNQPQH

clone_size: .
j_call: TRBJ2-6
v_call: TRBV27
cdr3_aa: ASRRNRSPLSGANVLT

clone_size: .
j_call: TRBJ1-2
v_call: TRBV6-6
cdr3_aa: ATGGDLGYT

clone_size: .
j_call: TRBJ2-3
v_call: TRBV5-1
cdr3_aa: ASSSGLSTDTQY

clone_size: .
j_call: TRBJ2-4
v_call: TRBV2
cdr3_aa: ASSETQGAKNIQY

clone_size: .
j_call: TRBJ2-7
v_call: TRBV6-5
cdr3_aa: ASSYDGTFSQY

clone_size: .
j_call: TRBJ1-5
v_call: TRBV2
cdr3_aa: ASRFNYGGQPQH

clone_size: .
j_call: TRBJ2-7
v_call: TRBV3-1/TRBV3-2
cdr3_aa: ASSQVGGAEQY

clone_size: .
j_call: TRBJ2-1
v_call: TRBV3-1/TRBV3-2
cdr3_aa: ASSQDGQGQSYNEQF

clone_size: .
j_call: TRBJ2-5
v_call: TRBV6-5
cdr3_aa: ASSYSRLRGSETQY

clone_size: .
j_call: TRBJ1-2
v_call: TRBV7-9
cdr3_aa: ASSLGRGGPMNYGYT

clone_size: .
j_call: TRBJ1-4
v_call: TRBV29-1
cdr3_aa: SVEFPSDFSQSEKLF

clone_size: .
j_call: TRBJ1-3
v_call: TRBV6-5
cdr3_aa: ASSYRTGSSGNTIY

clone_size: .
j_call: TRBJ1-2
v_call: TRBV7-9
cdr3_aa: ASSISRPGQGYGYT